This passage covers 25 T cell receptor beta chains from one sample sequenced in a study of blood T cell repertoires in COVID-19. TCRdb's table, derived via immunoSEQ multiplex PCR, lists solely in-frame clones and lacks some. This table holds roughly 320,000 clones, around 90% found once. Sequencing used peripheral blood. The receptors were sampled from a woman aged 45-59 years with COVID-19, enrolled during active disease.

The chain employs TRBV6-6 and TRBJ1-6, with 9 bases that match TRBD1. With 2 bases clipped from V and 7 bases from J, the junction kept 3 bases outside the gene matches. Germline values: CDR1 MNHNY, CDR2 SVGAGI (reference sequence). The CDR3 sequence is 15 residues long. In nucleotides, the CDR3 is TGTGCCAGCAGTTACAAGGACAGGGGAAATTCACCCCTCCACTTT. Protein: CASSYKDRGNSPLHF.

As DNA, the CDR3 is TGTGCCAGCAGCCTAAACCGGGACAGCTACGAGCAGTACTTC. This gives the protein CASSLNRDSYEQYF. The chain uses TRBV7-8 and TRBJ2-7; TRBD1 agrees at 7 bases. CDR1 and CDR2 (germline): SGHVS, FQNEAQ. This CDR3 is built from 14 residues. V shed 5 bases and J 3 bases; nucleotides not matched to a gene: 7.

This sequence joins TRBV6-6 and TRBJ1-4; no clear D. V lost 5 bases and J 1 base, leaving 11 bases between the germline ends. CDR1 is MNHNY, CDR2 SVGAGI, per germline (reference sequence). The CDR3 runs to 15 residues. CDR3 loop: CASSKSRETNEKLFF. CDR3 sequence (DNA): TGTGCCAGCAGTAAATCTCGCGAAACTAATGAAAAACTGTTTTTT.

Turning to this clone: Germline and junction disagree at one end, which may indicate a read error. The CDR3 loop is CASTQTGAAYYGYTF. CDR3 in DNA: TGTGCCAGCACCCAAACAGGGGCGGCTTACTATGGCTACACCTTC. The genes are TRBV3-1 (or the pseudogene TRBV3-2) and TRBJ1-2, with TRBD1 matching over 7 bases. This CDR3 comprises 15 residues. Germline V CDR1 and CDR2: LGHDT, YNNKEL (reference sequence).

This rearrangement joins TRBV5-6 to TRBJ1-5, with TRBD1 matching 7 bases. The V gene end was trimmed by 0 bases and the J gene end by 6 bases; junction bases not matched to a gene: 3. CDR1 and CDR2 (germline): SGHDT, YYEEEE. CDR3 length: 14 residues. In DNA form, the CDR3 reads TGTGCCAGCAGCTTGGTAGGGGGCGGTCAGCCCCAGCATTTT. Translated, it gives CASSLVGGGQPQHF.

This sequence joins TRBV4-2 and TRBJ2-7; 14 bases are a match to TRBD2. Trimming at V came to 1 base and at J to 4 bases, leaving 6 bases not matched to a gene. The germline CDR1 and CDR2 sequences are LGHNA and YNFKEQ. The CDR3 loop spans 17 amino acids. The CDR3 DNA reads TGTGCCAGCAGCCAAGCTGGGACTAGCGGGAGAGCATACGAGCAGTACTTC. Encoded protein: CASSQAGTSGRAYEQYF.

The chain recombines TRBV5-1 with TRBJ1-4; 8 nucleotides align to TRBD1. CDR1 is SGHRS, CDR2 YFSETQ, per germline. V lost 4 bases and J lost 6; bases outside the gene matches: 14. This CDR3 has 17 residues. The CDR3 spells CASSPGGSLGPDEKLFF. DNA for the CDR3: TGCGCCAGCAGCCCAGGGGGCTCCTTGGGTCCGGATGAAAAACTGTTTTTT.

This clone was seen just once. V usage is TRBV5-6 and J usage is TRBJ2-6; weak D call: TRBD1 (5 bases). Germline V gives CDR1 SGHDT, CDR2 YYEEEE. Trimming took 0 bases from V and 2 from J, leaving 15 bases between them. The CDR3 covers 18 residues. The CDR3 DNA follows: TGTGCCAGCAGCTTGGCCGGCAGGGTTAGTACTGGGGCCAACGTCCTGACTTTC. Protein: CASSLAGRVSTGANVLTF.

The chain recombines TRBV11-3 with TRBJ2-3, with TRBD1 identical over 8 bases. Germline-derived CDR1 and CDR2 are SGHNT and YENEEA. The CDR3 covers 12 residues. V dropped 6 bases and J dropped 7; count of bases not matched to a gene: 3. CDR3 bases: TGTGCCAGCAGGACAGGGGCAAATACGCAGTATTTT. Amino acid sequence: CASRTGANTQYF.

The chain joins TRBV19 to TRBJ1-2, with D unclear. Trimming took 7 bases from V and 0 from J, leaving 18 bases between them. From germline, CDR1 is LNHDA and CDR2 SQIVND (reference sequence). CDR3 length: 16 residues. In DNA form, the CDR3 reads TGTGCCAGTAAGTCGAGAGACCGACTTCCTAACTATGGCTACACCTTC. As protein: CASKSRDRLPNYGYTF.

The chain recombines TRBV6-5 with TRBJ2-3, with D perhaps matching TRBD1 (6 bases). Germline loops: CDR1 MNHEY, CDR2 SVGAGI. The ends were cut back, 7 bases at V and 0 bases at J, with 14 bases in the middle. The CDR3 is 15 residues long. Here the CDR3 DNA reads TGTGCCAGCACCCAAAGGGGACATAGCACAGATACGCAGTATTTT. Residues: CASTQRGHSTDTQYF.

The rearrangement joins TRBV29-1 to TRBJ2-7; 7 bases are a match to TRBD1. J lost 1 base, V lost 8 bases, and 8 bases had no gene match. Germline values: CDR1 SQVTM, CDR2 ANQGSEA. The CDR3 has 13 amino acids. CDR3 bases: TGCAGCTTTGTAGGGGACAGTTCCTACGAGCAGTACTTC. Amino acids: CSFVGDSSYEQYF.

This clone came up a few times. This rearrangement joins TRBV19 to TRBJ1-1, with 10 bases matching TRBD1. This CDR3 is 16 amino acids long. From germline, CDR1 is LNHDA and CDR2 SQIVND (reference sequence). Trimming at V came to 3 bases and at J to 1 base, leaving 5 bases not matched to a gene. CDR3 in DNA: TGTGCCAGTAGTATGGACAGGGGGAACCGGAACACTGAAGCTTTCTTT. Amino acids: CASSMDRGNRNTEAFF. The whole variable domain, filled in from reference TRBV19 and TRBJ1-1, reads DGGITQSPKYLFRKEGQNVTLSCEQNLNHDAMYWYRQDPGQGLRLIYYSQIVNDFQKGDIAEGYSVSREKKESFPLTVTSAQKNPTAFYLCASSMDRGNRNTEAFFGQGTRLTVV.

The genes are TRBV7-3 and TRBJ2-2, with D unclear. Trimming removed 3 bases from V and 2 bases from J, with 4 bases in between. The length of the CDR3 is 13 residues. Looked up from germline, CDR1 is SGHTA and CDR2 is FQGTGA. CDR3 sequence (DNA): TGTGCCAGCAGCTTGAGTAACACCGGGGAGCTGTTTTTT. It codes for CASSLSNTGELFF.

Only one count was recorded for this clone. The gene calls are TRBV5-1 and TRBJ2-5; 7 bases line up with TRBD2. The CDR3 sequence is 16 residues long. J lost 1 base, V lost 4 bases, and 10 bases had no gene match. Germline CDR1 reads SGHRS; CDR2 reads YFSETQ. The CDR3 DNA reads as TGCGCCAGCAGCCTTGGGGTAGCGGGTACCCAAGAGACCCAGTACTTC. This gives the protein CASSLGVAGTQETQYF. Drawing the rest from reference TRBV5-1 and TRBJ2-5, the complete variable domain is KAGVTQTPRYLIKTRGQQVTLSCSPISGHRSVSWYQQTPGQGLQFLFEYFSETQRNKGNFPGRFSGRQFSNSRSEMNVSTLELGDSALYLCASSLGVAGTQETQYFGPGTRLLVL.

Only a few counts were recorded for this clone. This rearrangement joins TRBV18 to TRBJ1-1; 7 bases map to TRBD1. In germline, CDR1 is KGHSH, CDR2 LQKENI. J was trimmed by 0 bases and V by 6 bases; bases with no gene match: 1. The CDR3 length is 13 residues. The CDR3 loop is CASSGQMNTEAFF. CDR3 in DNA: TGTGCCAGCTCGGGACAGATGAACACTGAAGCTTTCTTT.

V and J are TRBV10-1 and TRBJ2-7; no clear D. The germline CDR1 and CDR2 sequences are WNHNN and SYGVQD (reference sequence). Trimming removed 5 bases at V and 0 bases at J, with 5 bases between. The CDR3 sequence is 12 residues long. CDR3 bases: TGCGCCAGCAGTCCAAACTCCTACGAGCAGTACTTC. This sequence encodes CASSPNSYEQYF.

In nucleotides, the CDR3 is TGTGCCAGCAGCCTGACAGTGAACTATGGCTACACCTTC. It specifies CASSLTVNYGYTF. The V and J genes are TRBV3-1 (or the pseudogene TRBV3-2) and TRBJ1-2; D is perhaps TRBD1 (5 bases). CDR1 and CDR2 from the germline V gene are LGHDT and YNNKEL (reference sequence). V was cut by 4 bases and J by 2 bases, with 8 bases left in between. The CDR3 covers 13 residues.

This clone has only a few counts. CDR3 region: CASSLAKDSLWNTEAFF. CDR3 in DNA: TGCGCCAGCAGCTTGGCCAAGGACAGTCTTTGGAACACTGAAGCTTTCTTT. V gene TRBV5-1 combines with J gene TRBJ1-1; perhaps TRBD1 as D (6 bases). The V gene's germline CDR1 is SGHRS and CDR2 YFSETQ. Trimming removed 0 bases at V and 1 base at J, with 16 bases between. The CDR3 runs to 17 residues.

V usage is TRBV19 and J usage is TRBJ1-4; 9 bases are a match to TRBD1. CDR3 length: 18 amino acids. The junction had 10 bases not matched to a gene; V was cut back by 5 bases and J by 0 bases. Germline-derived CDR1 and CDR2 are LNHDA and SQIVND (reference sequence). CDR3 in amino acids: CASSRDRESTSTNEKLFF. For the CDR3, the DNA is TGTGCCAGTAGTCGGGACAGGGAGTCGACATCAACTAATGAAAAACTGTTTTTT.

The CDR3 DNA reads as TGTGCCAGCACCCTGCTTGAGGGCACTGAAGCTTTCTTT. It is translated as CASTLLEGTEAFF. The chain combines TRBV12-3 or TRBV12-4 with TRBJ1-1, with unresolved D. Trimming stripped 7 bases from V and 4 bases from J, with 13 bases between. The CDR3 runs 13 residues.

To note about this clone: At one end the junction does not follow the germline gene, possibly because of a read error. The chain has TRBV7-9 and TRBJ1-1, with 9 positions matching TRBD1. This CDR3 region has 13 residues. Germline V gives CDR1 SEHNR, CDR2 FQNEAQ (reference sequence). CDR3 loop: CASSLVDRGIGSF. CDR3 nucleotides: TGTGCCAGCAGCTTAGTGGACAGGGGCATCGGGTCCTTT.

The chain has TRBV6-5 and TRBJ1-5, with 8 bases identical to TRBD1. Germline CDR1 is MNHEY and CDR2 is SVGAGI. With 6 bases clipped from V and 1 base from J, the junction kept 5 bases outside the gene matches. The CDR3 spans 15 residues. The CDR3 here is CASRPQGGSNQPQHF. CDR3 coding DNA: TGTGCCAGCAGGCCACAGGGGGGAAGCAATCAGCCCCAGCATTTT.

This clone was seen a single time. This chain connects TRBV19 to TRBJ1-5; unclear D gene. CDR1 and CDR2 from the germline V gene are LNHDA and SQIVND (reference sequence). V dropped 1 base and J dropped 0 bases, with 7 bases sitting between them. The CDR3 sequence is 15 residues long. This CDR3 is CASSIASYSNQPQHF. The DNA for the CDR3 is TGTGCCAGTAGTATAGCCAGTTATAGCAATCAGCCCCAGCATTTT. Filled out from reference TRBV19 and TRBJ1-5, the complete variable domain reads DGGITQSPKYLFRKEGQNVTLSCEQNLNHDAMYWYRQDPGQGLRLIYYSQIVNDFQKGDIAEGYSVSREKKESFPLTVTSAQKNPTAFYLCASSIASYSNQPQHFGDGTRLSIL.

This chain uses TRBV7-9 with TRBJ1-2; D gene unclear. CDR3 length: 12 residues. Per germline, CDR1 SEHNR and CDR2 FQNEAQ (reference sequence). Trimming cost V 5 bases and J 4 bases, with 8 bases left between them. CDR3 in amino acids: CASSAGFYGYTF. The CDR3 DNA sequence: TGTGCCAGCAGCGCGGGGTTCTATGGCTACACCTTC.